Presented here are 25 T cell receptor beta chains from one specimen sequenced in a study of T cell responses to AZD1222 COVID-19 vaccine. Assay: immunoSEQ multiplex PCR; the TCRdb copy retains only in-frame clones and omits some. Counted here are approximately 80,000 clones, 70% to 90% occurring once; the ten biggest clones make up over 10%. This material consisted of peripheral blood, taken 28 days after the second AZD1222 dose. The source of these receptors is an adult who received the AZD1222 COVID-19 vaccine.

This chain uses TRBV19 with TRBJ1-1; D not resolved. With 3 bases removed from V and 9 bases from J, the gap between germline ends came to 17 bases. The CDR3 totals 14 residues. Per germline, CDR1 LNHDA and CDR2 SQIVND (reference sequence). As DNA, the CDR3 is TGTGCCAGTAGTATTTATCCTATCGAAACGAAAGCTTTCTTT. Protein sequence: CASSIYPIETKAFF. Using reference TRBV19 and TRBJ1-1 for the parts outside the CDR3, the full variable domain is DGGITQSPKYLFRKEGQNVTLSCEQNLNHDAMYWYRQDPGQGLRLIYYSQIVNDFQKGDIAEGYSVSREKKESFPLTVTSAQKNPTAFYLCASSIYPIETKAFFGQGTRLTVV.

As concerns this clone: One end of the junction varies from germline; a read error may be responsible. This CDR3 reads CASNPSSGLGLF. CDR3 nucleotide sequence: TGTGCCAGCAACCCTTCTAGCGGCTTAGGGCTCTTC. This chain joins TRBV28 and TRBJ2-1; the match to TRBD2 covers 7 bases. The CDR3 consists of 12 residues. CDR1 and CDR2 (germline): MDHEN, SYDVKM.

The CDR3 nucleotides read TGTGCCAGCAGCTTAGATCCGGGCAGTGGGCCCTACAATGAGCAGTTCTTC. This encodes CASSLDPGSGPYNEQFF. This sequence joins TRBV11-2 and TRBJ2-1; D uncertain. The CDR3 covers 17 residues. V lost 0 bases and J 2 bases, leaving 14 bases between the germline ends. Germline CDR1 reads SGHAT; CDR2 reads FQNNGV.

The chain uses TRBV19 and TRBJ2-7, with 8 bases fitting TRBD1. V trimming: 3 bases; J trimming: 5 bases; junction bases outside the gene matches: 9. The CDR3 is 15 amino acids. In germline, CDR1 is LNHDA, CDR2 SQIVND (reference sequence). For the CDR3, the DNA is TGTGCCAGTAGTATCGGTGGGACAGGCGCGGACGAGCAGTACTTC. Protein: CASSIGGTGADEQYF.

This rearrangement joins TRBV3-1 (or the pseudogene TRBV3-2) to TRBJ2-7; 12 bases match TRBD2. Per germline, CDR1 LGHDT and CDR2 YNNKEL (reference sequence). After removal of 3 bases from V and 1 base from J, the junction contained 4 bases not matched to a gene. The CDR3 covers 16 residues. For the CDR3, the DNA is TGTGCCAGCAGCCACGCTAGCGGGAGGGCATCCTACGAGCAGTACTTC. Translation: CASSHASGRASYEQYF.

This clone has only a few counts. The rearrangement joins TRBV5-1 to TRBJ1-1, with D perhaps TRBD1 (6 bases). CDR1 and CDR2 (germline): SGHRS, YFSETQ. V was shortened by 4 bases and J by 4 bases, with 11 bases between the two germline ends. The CDR3 is 13 residues long. CDR3 in amino acids: CASSPQGITEAFF. The CDR3 nucleotides read TGCGCCAGCAGCCCCCAGGGGATCACTGAAGCTTTCTTT.

The chain has TRBV4-2 and TRBJ2-1; no clear D. V lost 0 bases to trimming and J lost 0 bases, with 9 bases between them. The CDR3 runs to 16 residues. Germline loops: CDR1 LGHNA, CDR2 YNFKEQ. CDR3 DNA sequence: TGTGCCAGCAGCCAAGAAACCGTCAGCTCCTACAATGAGCAGTTCTTC. It is translated as CASSQETVSSYNEQFF.

The chain links TRBV19 to TRBJ1-1, with 10 positions matching TRBD1. The germline V gene has CDR1 LNHDA and CDR2 SQIVND (reference sequence). CDR3 length equals 15 residues. The ends lost 4 bases at V and 7 bases at J; junction bases unmatched: 9. As DNA, the CDR3 is TGTGCCAGTAGTAGCCAGGGACAGGGGCAAGTTGAAGCTTTCTTT. Protein sequence: CASSSQGQGQVEAFF.

This sequence joins TRBV12-3 or TRBV12-4 and TRBJ1-3; no reliable D call. V was shortened by 3 bases and J by 0 bases, with 3 bases between the two germline ends. The CDR3 is 13 amino acids. CDR3 sequence (DNA): TGTGCCAGCAGTTTTCTCTCTGGAAACACCATATATTTT. Residues: CASSFLSGNTIYF.

The rearrangement links TRBV4-1 to TRBJ2-7, with D possibly matching TRBD1 (6 bases). CDR3 length equals 14 residues. CDR1 MGHRA and CDR2 YSYEKL come from the germline V gene. V shed 2 bases and J shed 2 bases, with 10 bases lying between them. CDR3 residues: CASSQPGQAYEQYF. The CDR3 DNA follows: TGCGCCAGCAGCCAACCGGGACAAGCCTACGAGCAGTACTTC.

The V call is TRBV7-9, the J call TRBJ2-2; the D gene is possibly TRBD2 (5 bases). CDR3 length equals 16 residues. Trimming cost V 2 bases and J 7 bases, with 17 bases left between them. Germline V gives CDR1 SEHNR, CDR2 FQNEAQ (reference sequence). The CDR3 region has the DNA TGTGCCAGCAGCTTACCCGGCGGGTCCAAAGGCGGGGAGCTGTTTTTT. Translated: CASSLPGGSKGGELFF.

V gene TRBV6-5 combines with J gene TRBJ2-7; 8 bases fit TRBD2. CDR3 length: 15 amino acids. CDR1 MNHEY and CDR2 SVGAGI come from the germline V gene. Germline trimming cut 6 bases from V and 1 base from J; bases unmatched to any gene: 8. The CDR3 DNA reads as TGTGCCAGCAGCCGTAGCGGGGAAGGTTCCTACGAGCAGTACGTC. Translated: CASSRSGEGSYEQYV.

The chain combines TRBV27 with TRBJ1-1, with D perhaps matching TRBD1 (5 bases). This CDR3 has 14 residues. Looked up from germline, CDR1 is MNHEY and CDR2 is SMNVEV (reference sequence). Trimming pared 6 bases from V and 5 bases from J, leaving 16 bases between. In nucleotides, the CDR3 is TGTGCCAGCAGACGGGCAGGGATTGTTACTGAAGCTTTCTTT. Its translation is CASRRAGIVTEAFF.

This chain links TRBV28 with TRBJ2-7, with 8 bases that match TRBD2. J gave up 3 bases and V 2 bases, and 15 bases lay outside the gene matches. There are 18 residues in the CDR3. In germline, CDR1 is MDHEN, CDR2 SYDVKM. The CDR3 protein is CASSLVPLITGGSYEQYF. CDR3 bases: TGTGCCAGCAGTTTAGTTCCTCTCATAACGGGAGGGAGCTACGAGCAGTACTTC.

The J gene is TRBJ2-5, the V gene TRBV24-1, with TRBD1 matching over 7 bases. The germline gives CDR1 KGHDR, CDR2 SFDVKD. The CDR3 totals 14 residues. After removal of 8 bases from V and 4 bases from J, the junction contained 9 bases not matched to a gene. The CDR3 region has the DNA TGTGCCACCACAGGGGGTGAGGTCGGAGAGACCCAGTACTTC. This translates into CATTGGEVGETQYF.

This chain uses TRBV7-2 with TRBJ1-2; 9 bases fit TRBD1. Looked up from germline, CDR1 is SGHTA and CDR2 is FQGNSA. Trimming took 4 bases from V and 5 from J; bases not matched to a gene: 8. There are 15 residues in the CDR3. The CDR3 region is CASSSRGQGGYGYTF. The CDR3 DNA follows: TGTGCCAGCAGCTCCCGGGGACAGGGTGGATATGGCTACACCTTC.

This clone was observed a single time. This chain connects TRBV12-3 or TRBV12-4 to TRBJ1-2; perhaps TRBD1 as D (5 bases). Trimming took 2 bases from V and 4 from J, leaving 8 bases between them. This CDR3 has 13 amino acids. CDR3 sequence: CASSLQGLYGYTF. The DNA for the CDR3 is TGTGCCAGCAGTTTACAGGGTCTCTATGGCTACACCTTC.

This clone was detected only a few times. This chain connects TRBV7-9 to TRBJ2-5; 7 bases match TRBD2. J lost 5 bases, V lost 1 base, and 4 bases had no gene match. This CDR3 region has 14 residues. CDR1 is SEHNR, CDR2 FQNEAQ, per germline (reference sequence). CDR3 bases: TGTGCCAGCAGCTTAGAATTGGGAGGGGAGACCCAGTACTTC. This translates into CASSLELGGETQYF.

V gene TRBV6-5 combines with J gene TRBJ1-5; unclear D gene. Germline CDR1 reads MNHEY; CDR2 reads SVGAGI. V dropped 6 bases and J dropped 0 bases, with 12 bases sitting between them. This CDR3 region has 15 residues. CDR3 sequence: CASRPVYDSNQPQHF. CDR3 bases: TGTGCCAGCAGACCTGTCTATGATAGCAATCAGCCCCAGCATTTT.

The gene calls are TRBV7-8 and TRBJ1-2, with D uncertain. The germline CDR1 and CDR2 sequences are SGHVS and FQNEAQ. V lost 5 bases to trimming and J lost 2 bases, with 15 bases between them. There are 15 residues in the CDR3. The CDR3 coding sequence is TGTGCCAGCAGCACCGTCCCAGGATTGAACTATGGCTACACCTTC. Amino acids: CASSTVPGLNYGYTF.

CDR3 region: CASSLGTGLGTEAFF. As DNA, the CDR3 is TGTGCCAGCAGCTTAGGCACAGGGTTAGGCACTGAAGCTTTCTTT. The chain couples TRBV13 to TRBJ1-1; D perhaps matches TRBD1 (6 bases). Looked up from germline, CDR1 is PRHDT and CDR2 is FYEKMQ (reference sequence). Deletions cut 0 bases from V and 4 bases from J, with 12 bases between. The CDR3 has 15 residues.

The chain couples TRBV28 to TRBJ1-4, with 7 bases identical to TRBD1. Germline V gene data show CDR1 as MDHEN and CDR2 as SYDVKM. The CDR3 consists of 14 residues. Trimming cost V 5 bases and J 5 bases; bases outside gene matches: 5. The CDR3, as DNA: TGTGCCAGCAGTCTCTCGACAGGGAATGAAAAACTGTTTTTT. Residues: CASSLSTGNEKLFF.

The rearrangement uses TRBV3-1 (or the pseudogene TRBV3-2) and TRBJ1-2, with D uncertain. The CDR3 extends over 16 amino acids. Trimming removed 1 base at V and 8 bases at J, with 20 bases between. Germline V gene lookup returns CDR1 LGHDT and CDR2 YNNKEL (reference sequence). The CDR3: CASSQGGGRIGRGYTF. Here the CDR3 DNA reads TGTGCCAGCAGCCAAGGGGGAGGAAGGATCGGGAGGGGCTACACCTTC.

The J gene is TRBJ2-7, the V gene TRBV10-3; 7 nucleotides agree with TRBD1. The junction had 5 bases not matched to a gene; V was cut back by 6 bases and J by 0 bases. This CDR3 has 14 amino acids. Germline assignment: CDR1 ENHRY and CDR2 SYGVKD. In DNA form, the CDR3 reads TGTGCCATCAGCGTACAGGGGTCCTCCTACGAGCAGTACTTC. Translated, it gives CAISVQGSSYEQYF.

This clone is a singleton in its sample. This chain joins TRBV5-5 and TRBJ1-1; D is perhaps TRBD1 (6 bases). The germline V gene has CDR1 SGHKS and CDR2 YYEKEE (reference sequence). This CDR3 is built from 14 residues. Trimming stripped 0 bases from V and 6 bases from J, with 12 bases between. CDR3 region: CASSLETGWPEAFF. CDR3 nucleotide sequence: TGTGCCAGCAGCTTGGAAACAGGGTGGCCTGAAGCTTTCTTT.